These 5 T cell receptor beta chains were sequenced from one sample in a study of early T cells in non-severe SARS-CoV-2 infection. TCRdb re-analysed the 5' RACE reads in MiXCR, keeping a single row per CDR3 protein. Here the sample spans 100,000 to 150,000 distinct CDR3 sequences, about 15% being singletons. Sequencing input: whole blood. Receptor source: an adult who was a healthcare worker with PCR-confirmed SARS-CoV-2 infection or an uninfected control (not recorded which).

The chain employs TRBV12-3 or TRBV12-4 and TRBJ2-7; the match to TRBD1 covers 7 bases. Trimming took 6 bases from V and 0 from J; bases not matched to a gene: 8. The CDR3 sequence is 15 residues long. This CDR3 reads CASRRGQTSSYEQYF. The CDR3 DNA sequence: TGTGCCAGCAGGAGGGGACAGACGAGCTCCTACGAGCAGTACTTC.

The chain combines TRBV12-3 or TRBV12-4 with TRBJ2-5; TRBD1 or TRBD2 may be the D gene (6 bases each). This CDR3 has 17 residues. V was clipped by 1 base and J by 6 bases, with 21 bases between them. CDR3: CASSLEFGLGGHQTQYF. CDR3 DNA: TGTGCCAGCAGTTTAGAGTTTGGCCTTGGGGGGCATCAGACCCAGTACTTC.

With respect to this clonotype: A much larger clone lies a single base off, so this may be a read error. The CDR3 bases are TGCAGTGCTAATGGGAGCGTATCCGGAAACACCATATATTTT. Translating it yields CSANGSVSGNTIYF. This chain uses TRBV20-1 with TRBJ1-3; D remains unclear. The CDR3 is made up of 14 amino acids. Germline CDR1 and CDR2: DFQATT and SNEGSKA (reference sequence). V dropped 4 bases and J dropped 4 bases, with 14 bases sitting between them.

The chain has TRBV29-1 and TRBJ1-1, with D tentatively TRBD1 (5 bases). The germline V gene encodes CDR1 SQVTM and CDR2 ANQGSEA. The length of the CDR3 is 11 residues. The germline V and J ends were trimmed by 7 bases and 4 bases, with 10 bases remaining between them. CDR3 in amino acids: CSAVGGTEAFF. The CDR3 DNA reads as TGCAGCGCCGTTGGGGGCACTGAAGCTTTCTTT.

This clonotype has at least ten counts. V usage is TRBV5-5 and J usage is TRBJ2-7; possible D gene TRBD1, 6 bases. There are 12 residues in the CDR3. Germline loops: CDR1 SGHKS, CDR2 YYEKEE (reference sequence). V was shortened by 4 bases and J by 4 bases, with 9 bases between the two germline ends. The CDR3 reads CASSIGQYEQYF. CDR3 nucleotides: TGTGCCAGCAGCATCGGACAGTACGAGCAGTACTTC.